This T cell receptor beta chain appears in the sequencing data of a study of CD8+ T cells in alopecia areata. Study-level points and caveats: A large proportion of expanded lesional clones were detected persisting in scalp and blood during tofacitinib.

Details on this clone: Its antigen remains unidentified.

Treatment indicated: oral pan-JAK inhibitor, 5-10 mg twice daily. Collection of lesional scalp punch biopsies and peripheral blood was performed in alopecia areata patients. Following RNA extraction, reverse transcription yielded cDNA that acted as the sequencing template. The table came from immunoSEQ multiplex PCR; TCRdb's copy has only in-frame clones and leaves some out. The table has fewer than 250,000 clones, 55% to 70% seen once. The clonotype originates from a human donor with alopecia areata. The sequenced sample was CD4+ T cells sorted from blood, obtained at week 4, from a patient treated with tofacitinib.

CDR3 DNA: TGTGCCAGCAGTTTATCGGGGGCGGGATCACCCCTCCACTTT. Protein sequence: CASSLSGAGSPLHF. V is TRBV27 and J is TRBJ1-6, with D tentatively TRBD1 (6 bases). V was trimmed by 0 bases and J by 10 bases, leaving 10 bases between them. Germline V gene data show CDR1 as MNHEY and CDR2 as SMNVEV (reference sequence). The CDR3 has 14 amino acids.